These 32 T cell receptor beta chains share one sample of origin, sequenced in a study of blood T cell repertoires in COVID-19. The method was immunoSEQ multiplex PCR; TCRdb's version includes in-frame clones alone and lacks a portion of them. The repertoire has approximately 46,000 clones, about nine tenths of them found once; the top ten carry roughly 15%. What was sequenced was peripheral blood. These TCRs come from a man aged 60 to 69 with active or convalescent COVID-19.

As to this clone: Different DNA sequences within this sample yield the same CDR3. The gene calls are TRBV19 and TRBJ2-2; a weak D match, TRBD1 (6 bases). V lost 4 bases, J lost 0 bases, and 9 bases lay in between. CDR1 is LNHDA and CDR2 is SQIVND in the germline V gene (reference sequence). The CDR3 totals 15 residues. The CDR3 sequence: CASSRGTTNTGELFF. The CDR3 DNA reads TGTGCCAGTAGTAGGGGGACAACGAACACCGGGGAGCTGTTTTTT.

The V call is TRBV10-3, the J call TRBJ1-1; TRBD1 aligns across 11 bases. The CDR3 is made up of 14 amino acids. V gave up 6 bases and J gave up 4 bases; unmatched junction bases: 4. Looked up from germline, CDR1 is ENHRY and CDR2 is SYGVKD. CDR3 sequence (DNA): TGTGCCATCAGGCCGGGACAGGGGGGCACTGAAGCTTTCTTT. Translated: CAIRPGQGGTEAFF.

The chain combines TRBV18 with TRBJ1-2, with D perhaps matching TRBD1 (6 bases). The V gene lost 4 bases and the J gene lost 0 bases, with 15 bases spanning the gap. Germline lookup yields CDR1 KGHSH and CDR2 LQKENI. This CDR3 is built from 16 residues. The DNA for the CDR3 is TGTGCCAGCTCACTCCAGACAGGCGCTACTAACTATGGCTACACCTTC. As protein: CASSLQTGATNYGYTF.

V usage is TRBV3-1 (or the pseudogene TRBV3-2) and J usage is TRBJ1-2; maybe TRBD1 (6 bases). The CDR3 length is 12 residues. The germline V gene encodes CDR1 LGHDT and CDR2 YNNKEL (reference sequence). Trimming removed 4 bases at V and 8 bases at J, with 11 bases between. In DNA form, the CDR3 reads TGTGCCAGCAGCCGTCGGGACATCGGCTACACCTTC. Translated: CASSRRDIGYTF.

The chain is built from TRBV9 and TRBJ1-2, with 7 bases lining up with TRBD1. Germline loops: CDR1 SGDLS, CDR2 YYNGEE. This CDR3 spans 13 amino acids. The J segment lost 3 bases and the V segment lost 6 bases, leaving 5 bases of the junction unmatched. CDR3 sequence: CASTTGAYYGYTF. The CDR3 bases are TGTGCCAGCACCACAGGGGCCTACTATGGCTACACCTTC.

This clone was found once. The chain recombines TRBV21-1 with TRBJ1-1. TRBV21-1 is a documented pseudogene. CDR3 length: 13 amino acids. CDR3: CASSKGGRTEAFF. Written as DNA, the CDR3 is TGTGCCAGCAGCAAAGGGGGGAGGACTGAAGCTTTCTTT.

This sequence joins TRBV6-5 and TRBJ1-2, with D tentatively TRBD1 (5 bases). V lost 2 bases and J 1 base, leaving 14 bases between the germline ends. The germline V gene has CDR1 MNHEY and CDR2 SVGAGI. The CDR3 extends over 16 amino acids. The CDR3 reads CASSYRGRGLNYGYTF. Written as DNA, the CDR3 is TGTGCCAGCAGTTACCGCGGGAGGGGACTTAACTATGGCTACACCTTC.

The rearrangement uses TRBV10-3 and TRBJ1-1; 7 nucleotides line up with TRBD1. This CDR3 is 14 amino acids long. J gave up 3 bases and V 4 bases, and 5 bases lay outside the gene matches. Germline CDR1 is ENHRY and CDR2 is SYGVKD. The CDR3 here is CAISAGTAYTEAFF. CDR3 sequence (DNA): TGTGCCATCAGTGCCGGGACAGCGTACACTGAAGCTTTCTTT.

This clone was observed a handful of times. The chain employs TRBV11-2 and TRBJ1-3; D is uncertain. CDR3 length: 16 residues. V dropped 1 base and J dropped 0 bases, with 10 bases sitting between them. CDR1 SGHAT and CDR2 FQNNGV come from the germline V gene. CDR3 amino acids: CASSLGLRSSGNTIYF. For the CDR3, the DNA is TGTGCCAGCAGCTTAGGTCTCCGGAGCTCTGGAAACACCATATATTTT.

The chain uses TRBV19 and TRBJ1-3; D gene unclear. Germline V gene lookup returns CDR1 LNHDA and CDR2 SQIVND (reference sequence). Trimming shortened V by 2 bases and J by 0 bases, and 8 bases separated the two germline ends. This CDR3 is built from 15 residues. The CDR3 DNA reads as TGTGCCAGTAGTATAATATGGAGCTCTGGAAACACCATATATTTT. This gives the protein CASSIIWSSGNTIYF.

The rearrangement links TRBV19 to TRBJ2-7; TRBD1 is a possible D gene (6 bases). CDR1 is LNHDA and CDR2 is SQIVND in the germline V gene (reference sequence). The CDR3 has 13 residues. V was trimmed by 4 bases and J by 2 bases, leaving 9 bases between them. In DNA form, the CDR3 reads TGTGCCAGTAGTACCACAGGGCCCTACGAGCAGTACTTC. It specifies CASSTTGPYEQYF.

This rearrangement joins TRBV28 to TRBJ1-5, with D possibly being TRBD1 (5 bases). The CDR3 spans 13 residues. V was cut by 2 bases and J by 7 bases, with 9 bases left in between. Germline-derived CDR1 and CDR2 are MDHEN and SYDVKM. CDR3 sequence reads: CASSLRGGQPQHF. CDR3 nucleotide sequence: TGTGCCAGCAGTTTAAGGGGTGGCCAGCCCCAGCATTTT.

CDR3 sequence (DNA): TGTGCCAGTAGCCGGGGGATCGAAACTAGCAATCAGCCCCAGCATTTT. Its translation is CASSRGIETSNQPQHF. This chain connects TRBV19 to TRBJ1-5, with D perhaps matching TRBD1 (5 bases). Trimming stripped 6 bases from V and 0 bases from J, with 15 bases between. Germline CDR1 reads LNHDA; CDR2 reads SQIVND (reference sequence). CDR3 length: 16 residues.

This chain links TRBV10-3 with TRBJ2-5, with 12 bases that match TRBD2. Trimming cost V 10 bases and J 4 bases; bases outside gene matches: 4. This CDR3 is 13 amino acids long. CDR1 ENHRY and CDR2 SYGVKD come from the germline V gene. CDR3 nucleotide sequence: TGTGCCACTAGCGGGGGGGGATTAGAGACCCAGTACTTC. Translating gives CATSGGGLETQYF.

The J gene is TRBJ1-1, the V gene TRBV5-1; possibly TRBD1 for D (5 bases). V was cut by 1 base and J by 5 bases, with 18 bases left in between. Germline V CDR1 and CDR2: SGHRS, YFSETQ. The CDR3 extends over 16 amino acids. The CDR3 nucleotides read TGCGCCAGCAGCTTGAAAGGGGTTTTAGGAGAAACTGAAGCTTTCTTT. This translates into CASSLKGVLGETEAFF.

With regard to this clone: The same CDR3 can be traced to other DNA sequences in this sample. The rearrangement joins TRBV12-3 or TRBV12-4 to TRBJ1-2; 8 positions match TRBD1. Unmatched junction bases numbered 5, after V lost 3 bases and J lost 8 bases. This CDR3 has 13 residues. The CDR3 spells CASSFGRGLGYTF. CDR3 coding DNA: TGTGCCAGCAGTTTTGGCAGGGGGCTAGGCTACACCTTC.

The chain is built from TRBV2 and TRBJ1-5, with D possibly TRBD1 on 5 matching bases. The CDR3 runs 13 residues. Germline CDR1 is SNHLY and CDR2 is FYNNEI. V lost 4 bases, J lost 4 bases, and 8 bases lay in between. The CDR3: CASSAQGNQPQHF. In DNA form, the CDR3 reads TGTGCCAGCAGTGCTCAGGGAAATCAGCCCCAGCATTTT.

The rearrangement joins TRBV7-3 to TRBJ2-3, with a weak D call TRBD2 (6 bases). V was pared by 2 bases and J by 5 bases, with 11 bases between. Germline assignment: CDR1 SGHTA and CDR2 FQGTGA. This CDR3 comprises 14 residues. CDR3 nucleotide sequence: TGTGCCAGCAGCTTATATCAGGGAGGAGATACGCAGTATTTT. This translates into CASSLYQGGDTQYF.

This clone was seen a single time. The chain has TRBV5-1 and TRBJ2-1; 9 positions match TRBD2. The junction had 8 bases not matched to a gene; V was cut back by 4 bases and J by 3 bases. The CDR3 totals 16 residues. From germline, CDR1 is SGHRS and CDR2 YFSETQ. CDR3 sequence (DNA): TGCGCCAGCAGCGTCATACTAGCGGGTCACTACAATGAGCAGTTCTTC. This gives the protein CASSVILAGHYNEQFF.

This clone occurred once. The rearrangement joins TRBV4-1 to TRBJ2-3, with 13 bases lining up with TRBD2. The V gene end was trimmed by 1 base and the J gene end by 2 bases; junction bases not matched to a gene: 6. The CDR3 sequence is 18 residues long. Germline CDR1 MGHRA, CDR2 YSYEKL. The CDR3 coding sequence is TGCGCCAGCAGCCAAGTGGTCACTAGCGGGGGGGACACAGATACGCAGTATTTT. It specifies CASSQVVTSGGDTDTQYF.

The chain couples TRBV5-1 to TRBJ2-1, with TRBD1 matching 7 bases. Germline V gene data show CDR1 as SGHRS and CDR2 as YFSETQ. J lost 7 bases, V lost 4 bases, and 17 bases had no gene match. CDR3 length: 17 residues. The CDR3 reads CASSTQVGRDSLNEQFF. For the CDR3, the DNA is TGCGCCAGCAGCACCCAAGTAGGTAGGGACAGTCTAAATGAGCAGTTCTTC.

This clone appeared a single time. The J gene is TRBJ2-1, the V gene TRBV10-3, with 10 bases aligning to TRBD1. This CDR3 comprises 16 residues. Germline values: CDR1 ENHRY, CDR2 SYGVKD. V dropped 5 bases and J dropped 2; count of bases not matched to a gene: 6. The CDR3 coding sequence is TGTGCCATCAGTAACCGGGACAGGGGAACCTACAATGAGCAGTTCTTC. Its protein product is CAISNRDRGTYNEQFF.

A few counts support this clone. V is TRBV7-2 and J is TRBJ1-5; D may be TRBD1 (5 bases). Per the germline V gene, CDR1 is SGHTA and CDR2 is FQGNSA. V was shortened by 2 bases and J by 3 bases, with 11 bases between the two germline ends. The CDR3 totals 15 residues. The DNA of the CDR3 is TGTGCCAGCAGCTTATGGGGCCAGATCAATCAGCCCCAGCATTTT. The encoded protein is CASSLWGQINQPQHF.

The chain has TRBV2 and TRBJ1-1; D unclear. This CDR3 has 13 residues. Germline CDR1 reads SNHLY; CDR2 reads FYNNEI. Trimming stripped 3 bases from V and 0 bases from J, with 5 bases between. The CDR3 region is CASSESLNTEAFF. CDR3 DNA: TGTGCCAGCAGTGAGTCTCTGAACACTGAAGCTTTCTTT.

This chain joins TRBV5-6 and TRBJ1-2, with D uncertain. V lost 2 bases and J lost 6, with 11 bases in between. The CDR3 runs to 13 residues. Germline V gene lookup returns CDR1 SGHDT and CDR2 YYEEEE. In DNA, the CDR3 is TGTGCCAGCAGCTTTGCCCCCCGGGATGGCTACACCTTC. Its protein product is CASSFAPRDGYTF.

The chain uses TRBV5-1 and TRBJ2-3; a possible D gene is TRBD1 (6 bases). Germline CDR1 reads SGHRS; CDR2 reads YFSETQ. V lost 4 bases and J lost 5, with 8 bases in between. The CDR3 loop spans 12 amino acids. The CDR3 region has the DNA TGCGCCAGCAGCACAGGGCGAGATACGCAGTATTTT. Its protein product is CASSTGRDTQYF.

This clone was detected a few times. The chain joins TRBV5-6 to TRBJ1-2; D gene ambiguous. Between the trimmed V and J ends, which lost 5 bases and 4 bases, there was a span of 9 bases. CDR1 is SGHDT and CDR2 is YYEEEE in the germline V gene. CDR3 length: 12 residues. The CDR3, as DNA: TGTGCCAGCAGATCACCGGGCTATGGCTACACCTTC. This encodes CASRSPGYGYTF.

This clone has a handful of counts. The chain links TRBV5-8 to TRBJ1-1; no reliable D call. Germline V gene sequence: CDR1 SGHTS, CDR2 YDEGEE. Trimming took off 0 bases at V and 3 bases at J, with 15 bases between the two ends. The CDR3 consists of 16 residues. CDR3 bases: TGTGCCAGCAGCTTGGCTAGCTTACTAGAGGACACTGAAGCTTTCTTT. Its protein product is CASSLASLLEDTEAFF.

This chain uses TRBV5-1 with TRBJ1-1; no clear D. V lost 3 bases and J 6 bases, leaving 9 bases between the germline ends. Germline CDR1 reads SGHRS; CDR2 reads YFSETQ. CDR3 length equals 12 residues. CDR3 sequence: CASSWSGAEAFF. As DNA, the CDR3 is TGCGCCAGCAGCTGGTCGGGAGCTGAAGCTTTCTTT.

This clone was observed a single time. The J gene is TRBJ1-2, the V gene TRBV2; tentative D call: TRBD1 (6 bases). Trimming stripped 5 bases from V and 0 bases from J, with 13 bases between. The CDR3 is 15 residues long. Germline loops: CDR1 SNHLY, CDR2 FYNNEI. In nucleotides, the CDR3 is TGTGCCAGCAGTTTACAGGGAAAGGCTAACTATGGCTACACCTTC. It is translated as CASSLQGKANYGYTF. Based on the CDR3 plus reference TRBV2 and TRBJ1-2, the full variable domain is EPEVTQTPSHQVTQMGQEVILRCVPISNHLYFYWYRQILGQKVEFLVSFYNNEISEKSEIFDDQFSVERPDGSNFTLKIRSTKLEDSAMYFCASSLQGKANYGYTFGSGTRLTVV.

The CDR3 loop reads CASGTGSNQPQHF. Here the CDR3 DNA reads TGTGCCAGTGGTACAGGTAGCAATCAGCCCCAGCATTTT. The genes are TRBV19 and TRBJ1-5; maybe TRBD1 (5 bases). Germline CDR1 LNHDA, CDR2 SQIVND (reference sequence). The CDR3 covers 13 residues. V gave up 8 bases and J gave up 0 bases, with 8 bases separating them.

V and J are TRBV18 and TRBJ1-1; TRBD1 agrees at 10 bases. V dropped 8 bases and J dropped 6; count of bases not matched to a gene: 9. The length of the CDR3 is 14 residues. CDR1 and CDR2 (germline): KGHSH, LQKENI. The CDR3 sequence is CASTPDRGFAEAFF. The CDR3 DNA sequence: TGTGCCAGCACCCCGGACAGGGGGTTTGCTGAAGCTTTCTTT. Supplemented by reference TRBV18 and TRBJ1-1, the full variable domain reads NAGVMQNPRHLVRRRGQEARLRCSPMKGHSHVYWYRQLPEEGLKFMVYLQKENIIDESGMPKERFSAEFPKEGPSILRIQQVVRGDSAAYFCASTPDRGFAEAFFGQGTRLTVV.